One sample yielded the 31 T cell receptor beta chains listed below, sequenced in a study of T cell responses to AZD1222 COVID-19 vaccine. The data were produced by immunoSEQ multiplex PCR, yet TCRdb's version contains in-frame clones alone and is incomplete. The sample carries about 69,000 clones, roughly 85% recorded once. Sequencing used peripheral blood, obtained 28 days after the second AZD1222 dose. All receptors derive from an adult who received the AZD1222 COVID-19 vaccine.

This chain links TRBV2 with TRBJ2-5; no firm D call. The germline V and J ends were trimmed by 3 bases and 1 base, with 12 bases remaining between them. In germline, CDR1 is SNHLY, CDR2 FYNNEI. The CDR3 loop spans 15 amino acids. CDR3 in amino acids: CASSDGVATQETQYF. DNA for the CDR3: TGTGCCAGCAGTGATGGGGTAGCAACCCAAGAGACCCAGTACTTC.

This sequence joins TRBV5-1 and TRBJ1-1; weak D call: TRBD1 (5 bases). The CDR3 is 21 residues long. The V and J ends lost 3 bases and 3 bases respectively, with 33 bases between them. The germline gives CDR1 SGHRS, CDR2 YFSETQ. Here the CDR3 reads CASSWSTLQGARTRSYTEAFF. As DNA, the CDR3 is TGCGCCAGCAGCTGGTCGACTCTTCAGGGAGCCCGGACCAGAAGCTACACTGAAGCTTTCTTT.

This clone came up once. V is TRBV28 and J is TRBJ1-4, with 8 bases aligning to TRBD1. The CDR3 consists of 21 residues. V was clipped by 5 bases and J by 2 bases; unmatched bases: 22. Germline-derived CDR1 and CDR2 are MDHEN and SYDVKM. As DNA, the CDR3 is TGTGCCAGCAGTAACTTTAGAGAGACAGGGGAGCGTGTGGTGACTAATGAAAAACTGTTTTTT. Encoded protein: CASSNFRETGERVVTNEKLFF. Combining the CDR3 with reference TRBV28 and TRBJ1-4 gives the whole variable domain DVKVTQSSRYLVKRTGEKVFLECVQDMDHENMFWYRQDPGLGLRLIYFSYDVKMKEKGDIPEGYSVSREKKERFSLILESASTNQTSMYLCASSNFRETGERVVTNEKLFFGSGTQLSVL.

The V gene is TRBV18, the J gene TRBJ1-4; no clear D. Germline CDR1 and CDR2: KGHSH and LQKENI. V was trimmed by 3 bases and J by 5 bases, leaving 7 bases between them. CDR3 size: 13 residues. This CDR3 is CASSPSGNEKLFF. The CDR3, as DNA: TGTGCCAGCTCACCGAGCGGGAATGAAAAACTGTTTTTT.

This chain joins TRBV11-2 and TRBJ2-7; possibly TRBD2 for D (7 bases). Looked up from germline, CDR1 is SGHAT and CDR2 is FQNNGV. The CDR3 is 15 residues long. V lost 2 bases, J lost 3 bases, and 14 bases lay in between. The chain's CDR3 is CASSLRLGGGYEQYF. CDR3 nucleotides: TGTGCCAGCAGCTTAAGGTTAGGGGGGGGCTACGAGCAGTACTTC.

CDR3 amino acids: CASSYGQGGYSPLHF. The CDR3 DNA is TGTGCCAGCAGCTATGGACAGGGAGGGTATTCACCCCTCCACTTT. The chain has TRBV6-5 and TRBJ1-6; 8 bases map to TRBD1. V trimming: 6 bases; J trimming: 8 bases; junction bases outside the gene matches: 9. CDR1 and CDR2 from the germline V gene are MNHEY and SVGAGI. The CDR3 loop spans 15 amino acids.

The V and J genes are TRBV12-3 or TRBV12-4 and TRBJ1-3; the D is unclear. The CDR3 covers 13 residues. V lost 6 bases and J 1 base, leaving 7 bases between the germline ends. The CDR3 reads CASSPGSGNTIYF. The DNA of the CDR3 is TGTGCCAGCAGCCCCGGTTCTGGAAACACCATATATTTT.

This clone occurred once. As DNA, the CDR3 is TGTGCCAGCCTAGGATTCGACAGGGGACTTCTCAGGGATCAAGCTTTCTTT. Translating gives CASLGFDRGLLRDQAFF. The rearrangement joins TRBV2 to TRBJ1-1; 8 bases map to TRBD1. CDR3 length: 17 amino acids. V lost 8 bases and J lost 9; bases outside the gene matches: 23. Per germline, CDR1 SNHLY and CDR2 FYNNEI.

J is TRBJ2-5 and V is TRBV19, with 7 bases fitting TRBD2. The CDR3 is 14 residues long. V was pared by 4 bases and J by 5 bases, with 7 bases of the junction left unmatched. CDR1 LNHDA and CDR2 SQIVND come from the germline V gene (reference sequence). CDR3 protein: CASSRYGEGETQYF. The CDR3 nucleotides read TGTGCCAGTAGTAGATATGGGGAGGGCGAGACCCAGTACTTC.

In this sample, this clone turned up once. V gene TRBV29-1 combines with J gene TRBJ1-2, with D unresolved. CDR1 and CDR2 from the germline V gene are SQVTM and ANQGSEA. The CDR3 runs 12 residues. The germline V and J ends were trimmed by 3 bases and 3 bases, with 8 bases remaining between them. CDR3 sequence: CSVDKRDYGYTF. In DNA form, the CDR3 reads TGCAGCGTTGATAAGCGCGACTATGGCTACACCTTC.

The chain links TRBV19 to TRBJ2-1; D is perhaps TRBD2 (5 bases). Germline V gene data show CDR1 as LNHDA and CDR2 as SQIVND (reference sequence). The CDR3 sequence is 14 residues long. V was shortened by 10 bases and J by 5 bases, with 18 bases between the two germline ends. The CDR3, as DNA: TGTGCCACCTTGGGAGACCTGAAACACAATGAGCAGTTCTTC. Its protein product is CATLGDLKHNEQFF. Full variable domain (rest looked up from reference TRBV19 and TRBJ2-1): DGGITQSPKYLFRKEGQNVTLSCEQNLNHDAMYWYRQDPGQGLRLIYYSQIVNDFQKGDIAEGYSVSREKKESFPLTVTSAQKNPTAFYLCATLGDLKHNEQFFGPGTRLTVL.

The rearrangement joins TRBV11-2 to TRBJ2-2, with D perhaps matching TRBD2 (6 bases). Germline-derived CDR1 and CDR2 are SGHAT and FQNNGV. This CDR3 spans 17 amino acids. Trimming cost V 1 base and J 1 base, with 13 bases left between them. The DNA for the CDR3 is TGTGCCAGCAGCTTAGCAATACGGCGGGGGAACACCGGGGAGCTGTTTTTT. Its translation: CASSLAIRRGNTGELFF.

Only a few counts were recorded for this clone. The rearrangement joins TRBV2 to TRBJ2-7; D remains unclear. V lost 3 bases and J 2 bases, leaving 8 bases between the germline ends. The germline V gene encodes CDR1 SNHLY and CDR2 FYNNEI. The CDR3 consists of 13 residues. CDR3: CASSERSPYEQYF. CDR3 DNA sequence: TGTGCCAGCAGTGAGAGGTCCCCCTACGAGCAGTACTTC.

The chain combines TRBV5-5 with TRBJ2-1; D call uncertain. V shed 1 base and J shed 5 bases, with 7 bases lying between them. The CDR3 is made up of 13 amino acids. Germline CDR1 SGHKS, CDR2 YYEKEE (reference sequence). The CDR3 here is CASSLWSHNEQFF. The CDR3 region has the DNA TGTGCCAGCAGCTTGTGGTCACACAATGAGCAGTTCTTC.

This sequence joins TRBV30 and TRBJ2-1, with TRBD2 identical over 7 bases. The CDR3 runs to 13 residues. V lost 2 bases and J lost 8; bases outside the gene matches: 6. Germline V lookup: CDR1 GTSNPN, CDR2 SVGIG (reference sequence). The CDR3 reads CAWSTGGGDEQFF. In DNA form, the CDR3 reads TGTGCCTGGAGTACCGGTGGGGGGGATGAGCAGTTCTTC.

The rearrangement uses TRBV7-6 and TRBJ2-3; 12 bases align to TRBD2. Germline loops: CDR1 SGHVS, CDR2 FNYEAQ. The CDR3 is 17 residues long. The V and J ends lost 2 bases and 6 bases, in that order; junction bases with no gene match: 9. CDR3 sequence: CASSLLGGLAGRDTQYF. As DNA, the CDR3 is TGTGCCAGCAGCTTACTGGGCGGACTAGCGGGAAGGGATACGCAGTATTTT.

The V gene is TRBV7-8, the J gene TRBJ2-1; D may be TRBD1 (6 bases). Trimming shortened V by 5 bases and J by 8 bases, and 22 bases separated the two germline ends. Germline V gene lookup returns CDR1 SGHVS and CDR2 FQNEAQ. The CDR3 runs 16 residues. This chain's CDR3 is CASSRLAQDRTDEQFF. CDR3 sequence (DNA): TGTGCCAGCAGCCGCTTAGCCCAAGACAGGACAGATGAGCAGTTCTTC.

The chain joins TRBV6-5 to TRBJ1-2, with D hard to call. This CDR3 spans 12 amino acids. Germline CDR1 is MNHEY and CDR2 is SVGAGI. Trimming stripped 4 bases from V and 14 bases from J, with 17 bases between. In DNA, the CDR3 is TGTGCCAGCAGTTTCAAGAAGGGCAGCGCAACCTTC. Residues: CASSFKKGSATF.

This clone showed up just once. The gene calls are TRBV10-2 and TRBJ1-2; maybe TRBD1 (5 bases). Germline V gene sequence: CDR1 WSHSY, CDR2 SAAADI. The length of the CDR3 is 14 residues. V was pared by 5 bases and J by 6 bases, with 16 bases between. The CDR3 here is CASSLGRGGNGYTF. The CDR3 nucleotides read TGCGCCAGCAGTCTCGGACGGGGGGGGAATGGCTACACCTTC.

The chain employs TRBV30 and TRBJ1-1; D not resolved. CDR3 length: 12 amino acids. The germline V gene has CDR1 GTSNPN and CDR2 SVGIG (reference sequence). Trimming stripped 3 bases from V and 3 bases from J, with 8 bases between. This CDR3 reads CAWRAGDTEAFF. CDR3 bases: TGTGCCTGGAGGGCGGGAGACACTGAAGCTTTCTTT.

There are a few counts of this clone. This chain links TRBV14 with TRBJ1-1; 8 bases fit TRBD1. V lost 5 bases, J lost 4 bases, and 9 bases stayed unmatched. The length of the CDR3 is 15 residues. Germline V gene lookup returns CDR1 SGHDN and CDR2 FVKESK. As DNA, the CDR3 is TGTGCCAGCAGCTTTCAGGGGGCCCTGAGCACTGAAGCTTTCTTT. Translated, it gives CASSFQGALSTEAFF.

The gene calls are TRBV5-1 and TRBJ1-6, with TRBD1 matching over 9 bases. J was trimmed by 10 bases and V by 5 bases; bases with no gene match: 7. Germline V gene data show CDR1 as SGHRS and CDR2 as YFSETQ. The CDR3 sequence is 14 residues long. The CDR3 coding sequence is TGCGCCAGCAGTAAGGGACAGGGCACCTCACCCCTCCACTTT. Translating it yields CASSKGQGTSPLHF. Full variable domain (remainder filled in from reference TRBV5-1 and TRBJ1-6): KAGVTQTPRYLIKTRGQQVTLSCSPISGHRSVSWYQQTPGQGLQFLFEYFSETQRNKGNFPGRFSGRQFSNSRSEMNVSTLELGDSALYLCASSKGQGTSPLHFGNGTRLTVT.

This chain joins TRBV10-3 and TRBJ2-7; the D gene is possibly TRBD2 (6 bases). CDR3 length equals 12 residues. Between the trimmed V and J ends, which lost 10 bases and 1 base, there was a span of 11 bases. CDR1 and CDR2 from the germline V gene are ENHRY and SYGVKD. CDR3 DNA: TGTGCCACCGGGACTCGATCCTACGAGCAGTACTTC. This gives the protein CATGTRSYEQYF.

This clone was recorded a few times. J is TRBJ1-1 and V is TRBV18; TRBD1 agrees at 9 bases. Germline-derived CDR1 and CDR2 are KGHSH and LQKENI. CDR3 length equals 15 residues. V shed 5 bases, J shed 6 bases, and the junction held 10 bases outside the gene matches. CDR3 amino acids: CASSTTTGGDPEAFF. The CDR3, as DNA: TGTGCCAGCTCAACAACGACAGGGGGTGATCCTGAAGCTTTCTTT.

This clone was observed a single time. The V call is TRBV6-5, the J call TRBJ1-5; 7 nucleotides line up with TRBD1. CDR3 length: 15 amino acids. V trimming: 6 bases; J trimming: 1 base; junction bases outside the gene matches: 6. Germline V CDR1 and CDR2: MNHEY, SVGAGI. CDR3 region: CASSQMTGSNQPQHF. Written as DNA, the CDR3 is TGTGCCAGCAGCCAGATGACAGGGAGCAATCAGCCCCAGCATTTT.

The V gene is TRBV4-1, the J gene TRBJ2-7; 11 bases map to TRBD2. The CDR3 runs to 16 residues. V dropped 4 bases and J dropped 3; count of bases not matched to a gene: 8. CDR1 MGHRA and CDR2 YSYEKL come from the germline V gene. CDR3 sequence reads: CASSRGSGTSGYEQYF. The CDR3 nucleotides read TGCGCCAGCAGCCGCGGATCCGGGACTAGCGGCTACGAGCAGTACTTC.

This chain links TRBV30 with TRBJ1-1, with 9 nucleotides matching TRBD1. Trimming cost V 5 bases and J 5 bases; bases outside gene matches: 12. This CDR3 region has 15 residues. The germline gives CDR1 GTSNPN, CDR2 SVGIG (reference sequence). The CDR3 nucleotides are TGTGCCTGGGGGGACAGGGAAAAAAGGTTAACTGAAGCTTTCTTT. This gives the protein CAWGDREKRLTEAFF. The complete variable domain, with remaining parts taken from reference TRBV30 and TRBJ1-1, reads SQTIHQWPATLVQPVGSPLSLECTVEGTSNPNLYWYRQAAGRGLQLLFYSVGIGQISSEVPQNLSASRPQDRQFILSSKKLLLSDSGFYLCAWGDREKRLTEAFFGQGTRLTVV.

The rearrangement links TRBV19 to TRBJ1-1; possible D gene TRBD1, 6 bases. CDR1 is LNHDA and CDR2 is SQIVND in the germline V gene (reference sequence). There are 16 residues in the CDR3. V gave up 7 bases and J gave up 1 base, with 19 bases separating them. In DNA, the CDR3 is TGTGCCAGTACCCAGGGGAGGATCGGGCCGAACACTGAAGCTTTCTTT. Translation gives CASTQGRIGPNTEAFF.

J is TRBJ2-3 and V is TRBV5-1; D is ambiguous. CDR3 length: 11 amino acids. Germline CDR1 SGHRS, CDR2 YFSETQ. V gave up 6 bases and J gave up 6 bases, with 8 bases separating them. The CDR3: CASKDDDTQYF. CDR3 DNA: TGCGCCAGCAAGGATGATGATACGCAGTATTTT. Full variable domain (rest looked up from reference TRBV5-1 and TRBJ2-3): KAGVTQTPRYLIKTRGQQVTLSCSPISGHRSVSWYQQTPGQGLQFLFEYFSETQRNKGNFPGRFSGRQFSNSRSEMNVSTLELGDSALYLCASKDDDTQYFGPGTRLTVL.

The chain carries TRBV10-3 and TRBJ2-3; D uncertain. Trimming took 0 bases from V and 0 from J, leaving 13 bases between them. From germline, CDR1 is ENHRY and CDR2 SYGVKD. The CDR3 extends over 17 amino acids. CDR3 sequence: CAISESGATSSTDTQYF. As DNA, the CDR3 is TGTGCCATCAGTGAGTCTGGAGCTACCTCTAGCACAGATACGCAGTATTTT.

The chain is built from TRBV6-5 and TRBJ1-1, with TRBD1 matching over 8 bases. The CDR3 extends over 15 amino acids. Germline assignment: CDR1 MNHEY and CDR2 SVGAGI. The V gene end was trimmed by 5 bases and the J gene end by 5 bases; junction bases not matched to a gene: 10. CDR3 sequence (DNA): TGTGCCAGCAGTACGCCAGGGGGCGCGGGGACTGAAGCTTTCTTT. It yields the protein CASSTPGGAGTEAFF.